This T cell receptor (beta chain) emerged from a study of CD8 T cells in Susac syndrome. Trimming took 4 bases from V and 2 from J, leaving 12 bases between them. The CDR3 is made up of 14 amino acids. The germline gives CDR1 SNHLY, CDR2 FYNNEI. RNA was extracted with the RNeasy kit, and a quantity of roughly 0.45 to 1 ug was reverse transcribed using random hexamers. The TCR beta CDR3 was amplified by immunoSEQ multiplex PCR across 54 Vbeta, 13 Jbeta. Each CDR3 protein is one row after TCRdb ran MiXCR on the immunoSEQ multiplex PCR reads. The table includes about 120,000 distinct CDR3 sequences, roughly 92% detected once. While serving as controls, healthy donors were matched for age and sex. As regards this clonotype: The antigen is undetermined.

Study-wide findings and caveats: It was acknowledged by the study that relatively few individuals were included in its TCR sequencing and HLA analysis.

Sequenced input: CD4+ T cells from PBMCs. The source is a human donor in good health. V is TRBV2 and J is TRBJ2-7; no clear D. CDR3: CASSVDMGAYEQYF. The CDR3 DNA reads TGTGCCAGCAGTGTAGACATGGGCGCCTACGAGCAGTACTTC.